These T cell receptor beta chains were read from a single sample in a study of memory CD4+ T cells and cytomegalovirus serostatus. Some clones are missing from TCRdb's copy, which holds only in-frame ones; the method was immunoSEQ multiplex PCR. This table has tens of thousands of clones, about three quarters appearing once. Sequences were obtained from memory CD4+ T cells from blood. The source is an adult in good health and CMV-seropositive. CDR3s include the opening cysteine and the closing phenylalanine or tryptophan.

v_call cdr3_aa
TRBV19 CASLQGEFNAFF
TRBV6-5 CASSYQGTGYGEQYF
TRBV30 CAWAPGQSTDTQYF
TRBV2 CASSVRYNEQFF
TRBV5-1 CASSLGTGTDTQYF
TRBV5-1 CASSPDRADIQYF
TRBV2 CASRYTEAFF
TRBV18 CASSPPGSGGRETQYF
TRBV6-1 CASSEMILAGGNEQFF
TRBV19 CASSYGQGVRYTF
TRBV29-1 CSVEALAGATDTQYF
TRBV2 CASRLRGSYNEQFF
TRBV25-1 CASSARGFSGNTIYF
TRBV30 CAWSGLGGRGAFF
TRBV28 CATGGSLLRELFF
TRBV30 CAWSVGNEQFF
TRBV28 CASSPPPYGGYTF